This TCR beta chain stems from a study of molecular identifiers for immune sequencing clone quantification (dated by TCRdb to the late 2010s). In terms of the full investigation: In a replicate experiment, RNA from roughly 18,000 or 92,000 naive CD8 T cells was split into five aliquots, four of which were sequenced. This methods study used CD8 T cells to benchmark TCR RNA copy counting and molecular-identifier clustering-based TCR repertoire sequencing (MIDCIRS).

Naive CD8 T cell libraries were made from about 21,000 to 970,000 sorted cells using 10%, 30% or 50% of purified RNA. Naive CD8 T cells, defined as CD8+CD4-CCR7+CD45RA+, were FACS-sorted into RLT Plus buffer on a BD FACSAria II. Roughly 10 TCR copies' worth of Jurkat RNA were spiked into roughly 17,000-1,100,000 naive CD8 T cell samples to test detection sensitivity. Enrichment of CD8 T cells was done with RosetteSep CD8+ T Cell Enrichment Cocktail plus Ficoll-Paque, and ACK red cell lysis came afterward. Of note for this clonotype: Its antigen target is currently unknown. Within one base of it there is no much larger clone, and no base qualities were kept.

Results the study describes overall, beyond this receptor: Without barcode sub-clustering, chimeric consensus sequences inflated TCR diversity; chimeras reached as high as 47%. Spiked-in Jurkat TCR RNA (approximately eleven copies' worth), which is not part of the donor repertoire, was contained in the naive libraries. Modeling gave 3 to 3.5 recovered TCR RNA copies per cell versus 8 to 10 by digital PCR, implying roughly 29% capture efficiency. Even against a background of 750,000 to 1,000,000 naive CD8 T cells, spiked-in Jurkat TCR RNA amounting to a single cell's worth was reported to be detectable. In CMV-specific effector cells, clones with more than 20 RNA copies contained over 99% of molecules, whereas in naive cells such clones contained under 1% of molecules. The sizes of highly expanded clones could end up underestimated when identical TCR molecules share a barcode.

Library construction relied on PCR. TCRdb shows the sequencer as NextSeq 500. Preparation of bulk TCR libraries followed a previously described approach, with the TCR primers listed in Table S5. The Qiagen AllPrep DNA/RNA kit was used to purify total RNA. Reads from multiple sequencing runs of the same library were pooled before analysis. Per the original workflow: Reads were retained only if their TCR constant sequence matched exactly, and those retained reads were trimmed to 150 nt and grouped according to their 12-nt molecular barcodes. Reads within each barcode group were sub-clustered using a 15% Levenshtein threshold, and quality-weighted consensus sequences were constructed for each RNA molecule. Non-functional sequences were excluded, and lower-count sequences lying one edit away from another sequence were also excluded. Based on a fit of two negative binomial distributions, barcode sub-clusters having less than 20% of the maximum read count were discarded. TCRdb passed the public sequencing reads through fastp at Q25 and MiXCR, retaining productive beta sequences. Identical CDR3 proteins give one entry, which carries the most common genes and DNA. Clone size and V and J calls follow TCRdb, not the original study. Present in this sample are approximately 630,000 distinct CDR3 sequences, roughly 23% of which were seen just once. In total, the top ten clones hold about 0.78% of the sample.

The CDR3 goes from the cysteine to the phenylalanine over 15 residues. Only the CDR3 DNA stays, 45 bases, in frame from base 1. V is cut by 2 bases and J by 11 bases, and the space between the germline ends is 21 bases. For CDR1 and CDR2, the germline V gene lists SGHAT and FQNNGV. The V and J genes are TRBV11-2 and TRBJ1-2; TRBD1 is a possible D gene, resting on 6 matching bases. The sequencing input was naive CD8+ T cells from blood, with Jurkat cell RNA spiked in. Taken with the paper, the label for cell subset or site translates to: FACS-sorted CD8+CD4-CCR7+CD45RA+ naive T cells. The sequence came from a human donor in good health. Some libraries in this study had Jurkat cell RNA spiked in. CDR3 sequence: CASSLFRRTERDYTF. The DNA sequence is as follows: TGTGCCAGCAGCTTATTCAGGAGGACAGAGCGGGATTACACCTTC.